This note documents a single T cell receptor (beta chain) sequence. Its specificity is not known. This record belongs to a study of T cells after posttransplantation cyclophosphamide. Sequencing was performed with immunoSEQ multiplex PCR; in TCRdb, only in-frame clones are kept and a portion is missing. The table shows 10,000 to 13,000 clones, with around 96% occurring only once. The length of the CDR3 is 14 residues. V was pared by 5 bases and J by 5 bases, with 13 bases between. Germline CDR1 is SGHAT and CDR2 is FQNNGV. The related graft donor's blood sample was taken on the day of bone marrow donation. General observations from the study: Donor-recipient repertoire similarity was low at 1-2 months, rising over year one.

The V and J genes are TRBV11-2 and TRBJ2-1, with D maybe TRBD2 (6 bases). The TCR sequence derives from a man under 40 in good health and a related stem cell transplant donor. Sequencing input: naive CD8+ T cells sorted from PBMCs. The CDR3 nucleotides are TGTGCCAGCAGCCTGAGGGGCGGGAACAATGAGCAGTTCTTC. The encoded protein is CASSLRGGNNEQFF.